The 21 T cell receptor beta chains below all came from one sample that was sequenced in a study of regulatory T cells in long-lasting Graves disease (dated by TCRdb to the early 2020s). Sample time point, as interpreted from the label and publication: persistent/refractory GD, antithyroid drugs over 5 years with positive TRAb. For both TCR sequencing and RNA sequencing, RNA was extracted from PBMCs using TRIzol. The library relied on multiplex PCR. The sequencing machine was an Illumina HiSeq 4000. iRepertoire HTBI primers and Arm-PCR amplification of CDR3 regions were used to construct TCR beta libraries. TCRdb cleaned the public reads at Q25 with fastp, built clones with MiXCR and kept in-frame beta chains. Rows matching on CDR3 protein sequence are summarized as one entry with the most common DNA and genes. The sample has roughly 500,000 distinct CDR3 sequences on record, around 21% of them singletons. The top ten hold 7% to 9.5% of the sample.

This sample comprised peripheral blood mononuclear cells (PBMCs), obtained when the disease was refractory, from a patient treated with antithyroid drugs. These receptor sequences come from a female donor with Graves disease.

J is TRBJ2-7 and V is TRBV28; D uncertain. Trimming stripped 7 bases from V and 0 bases from J, with 13 bases between. CDR3 size: 14 residues. The germline gives CDR1 MDHEN, CDR2 SYDVKM. CDR3 sequence reads: CASTPSGFSYEQYF. Here the CDR3 DNA reads TGTGCCAGCACCCCCTCCGGTTTCTCCTACGAGCAGTACTTC.

CDR3 in DNA: TGTGCCAGCAGTTTCGGGACAGGACACACTGAAGCTTTCTTT. Translating it yields CASSFGTGHTEAFF. The chain uses TRBV12-3 or TRBV12-4 and TRBJ1-1; 8 positions match TRBD1. J was trimmed by 3 bases and V by 3 bases; bases with no gene match: 3. This CDR3 is 14 amino acids long.

This clonotype has a count of ten or more. The genes are TRBV2 and TRBJ2-7, with 7 bases identical to TRBD2. Germline CDR1 is SNHLY and CDR2 is FYNNEI. The CDR3 runs to 12 residues. V lost 8 bases, J lost 7 bases, and 8 bases stayed unmatched. The CDR3 loop reads CASGRELGEQYF. CDR3 bases: TGTGCCAGCGGGCGGGAGCTGGGGGAGCAGTACTTC.

This clonotype was seen repeatedly, ten times or more. The chain combines TRBV5-1 with TRBJ1-4; 10 positions agree with TRBD1. CDR3 length: 18 residues. Germline V gene data show CDR1 as SGHRS and CDR2 as YFSETQ. The V gene end was trimmed by 4 bases and the J gene end by 0 bases; junction bases not matched to a gene: 9. For the CDR3, the DNA is TGCGCCAGCAGCGAGCCGGGACAGGGGACCTCAACTAATGAAAAACTGTTTTTT. This gives the protein CASSEPGQGTSTNEKLFF.

This clonotype was counted at least ten times. The chain couples TRBV7-2 to TRBJ2-2, with D maybe TRBD1 (5 bases). Looked up from germline, CDR1 is SGHTA and CDR2 is FQGNSA. This CDR3 has 13 amino acids. Trimming stripped 3 bases from V and 7 bases from J, with 9 bases between. CDR3 loop: CASSFRVDGELFF. CDR3 nucleotides: TGTGCCAGCAGCTTCAGGGTTGACGGGGAGCTGTTTTTT.

The DNA of the CDR3 is TGTGCCAGCTCACCAAACCCGGCCTTGATGAACACTGAAGCTTTCTTT. It encodes CASSPNPALMNTEAFF. The V and J genes are TRBV18 and TRBJ1-1; D is ambiguous. V dropped 2 bases and J dropped 0 bases, with 13 bases sitting between them. CDR3 length: 16 residues. Germline-derived CDR1 and CDR2 are KGHSH and LQKENI. The full variable domain, its missing parts supplied by reference TRBV18 and TRBJ1-1, is NAGVMQNPRHLVRRRGQEARLRCSPMKGHSHVYWYRQLPEEGLKFMVYLQKENIIDESGMPKERFSAEFPKEGPSILRIQQVVRGDSAAYFCASSPNPALMNTEAFFGQGTRLTVV.

This clonotype was counted only a few times. This chain links TRBV12-3 or TRBV12-4 with TRBJ2-2, with D perhaps assigned TRBD1 or TRBD2 (5 bases each). V lost 4 bases, J lost 1 base, and 10 bases lay in between. CDR3 length equals 15 residues. CDR3 in DNA: TGTGCCAGCAGTTCCGGGGACCAGAACACCGGGGAGCTGTTTTTT. Translation gives CASSSGDQNTGELFF.

CDR3 DNA sequence: TGTGCCAGCAGCTTAGGAGGACTCAGCTACGAGCAGTACTTC. Amino acid sequence: CASSLGGLSYEQYF. The rearrangement uses TRBV11-2 and TRBJ2-7, with D possibly being TRBD2 (5 bases). Trimming stripped 1 base from V and 3 bases from J, with 10 bases between. The germline CDR1 and CDR2 sequences are SGHAT and FQNNGV. This CDR3 spans 14 amino acids.

Only a few counts were recorded for this clonotype. The chain combines TRBV4-3 with TRBJ2-7; 8 positions match TRBD1. CDR1 is LGHNA, CDR2 YSLEER, per germline. The CDR3 has 15 residues. Trimming took 0 bases from V and 4 from J; bases not matched to a gene: 5. The CDR3 DNA sequence: TGCGCCAGCAGCCAAGAGGGGGACAGGCGGTACGAGCAGTACTTC. Translated, it gives CASSQEGDRRYEQYF.

The count of this clonotype is one. This could be a read error, since a much larger clone is one nucleotide away. The rearrangement uses TRBV7-6 and TRBJ2-2; a possible D gene is TRBD1 (5 bases). Looked up from germline, CDR1 is SGHVS and CDR2 is FNYEAQ. The germline V and J ends were trimmed by 1 base and 6 bases, with 15 bases remaining between them. This CDR3 contains 16 residues. CDR3 DNA sequence: TGTGCCAGCAGCTTAGGGGCAGGGCTTATCGCCGGGGAGCTGTTTTTT. It yields the protein CASSLGAGLIAGELFF. The full variable domain, with the rest looked up from reference TRBV7-6 and TRBJ2-2, is GAGVSQSPRYKVTKRGQDVALRCDPISGHVSLYWYRQALGQGPEFLTYFNYEAQQDKSGLPNDRFSAERPEGSISTLTIQRTEQRDSAMYRCASSLGAGLIAGELFFGEGSRLTVL.

The rearrangement joins TRBV5-6 to TRBJ2-7; 7 bases are shared with TRBD2. Germline CDR1 reads SGHDT; CDR2 reads YYEEEE. The CDR3 spans 14 residues. Unmatched junction bases numbered 9, after V lost 4 bases and J lost 5 bases. CDR3 DNA: TGTGCCAGCAGCCTCGGCGGGGGTTCCGACGAGCAGTACTTC. As protein: CASSLGGGSDEQYF.

There are many counts of this clonotype. The chain carries TRBV28 and TRBJ2-2, with 10 bases lining up with TRBD1. Germline V gives CDR1 MDHEN, CDR2 SYDVKM. CDR3 length: 18 amino acids. The junction had 12 bases not matched to a gene; V was cut back by 3 bases and J by 5 bases. CDR3 loop: CASSFVGTGEVGTGELFF. The CDR3 DNA reads as TGTGCCAGCAGTTTTGTTGGGACAGGGGAAGTGGGAACCGGGGAGCTGTTTTTT.

This chain joins TRBV3-1 and TRBJ2-5; 14 bases match TRBD2. Losses at the gene ends were 5 bases for V and 3 bases for J; bases not matched to a gene: 5. CDR1 is LGHDT and CDR2 is YNNKEL in the germline V gene (reference sequence). The CDR3 runs to 16 residues. The CDR3 spells CASSIRLAGGKETQYF. For the CDR3, the DNA is TGTGCCAGCAGCATAAGACTAGCGGGAGGGAAAGAGACCCAGTACTTC.

Details on this clonotype: A much larger clonotype is one base distant, so this may be a read error. The chain is built from TRBV20-1 and TRBJ2-7; D is possibly TRBD1 (6 bases). The V gene lost 6 bases and the J gene lost 0 bases, with 15 bases spanning the gap. Germline lookup yields CDR1 DFQATT and CDR2 SNEGSKA (reference sequence). The CDR3 totals 14 residues. The CDR3 DNA reads TGCAGTGCCCACTCGGCGGACAGCTCCTACGAGCAGTACTTC. Translation gives CSAHSADSSYEQYF.

A word on this clonotype: A read error may be the cause here, since a much bigger clone is one base away. CDR3: CASGLANSYEQCF. For the CDR3, the DNA is TGTGCCAGCGGACTAGCGAATTCCTACGAGCAGTGCTTC. The chain employs TRBV6-1 and TRBJ2-7; 9 bases agree with TRBD2. The CDR3 is 13 residues long. Germline CDR1 reads MNHNS; CDR2 reads SASEGT.

With regard to this clonotype: Given a much more abundant clone one base away, this may be a read error. J is TRBJ2-1 and V is TRBV11-2; TRBD2 aligns across 10 bases. CDR3 length: 17 amino acids. The V gene end was trimmed by 3 bases and the J gene end by 0 bases; junction bases not matched to a gene: 5. The V gene's germline CDR1 is SGHAT and CDR2 FQNNGV. The CDR3 here is CASSFASGRGSYNEQFF. The CDR3 DNA reads as TGTGCCAGCAGCTTTGCCAGCGGGAGGGGCTCCTACAATGAGCAGTTCTTC.

This chain connects TRBV15 to TRBJ2-2; 8 nucleotides agree with TRBD2. This CDR3 has 16 residues. Germline CDR1 LNHNV, CDR2 YYDKDF (reference sequence). Trimming removed 1 base from V and 6 bases from J; junction bases left unmatched: 7. In nucleotides, the CDR3 is TGTGCCACCAGCAGAGTGTTAGCGGGAAGGGCCGGGGAGCTGTTTTTT. This sequence encodes CATSRVLAGRAGELFF.

The chain carries TRBV6-1 and TRBJ2-2, with D perhaps being TRBD1 or TRBD2 (6 bases each). Germline CDR1 is MNHNS and CDR2 is SASEGT. V shed 6 bases and J shed 7 bases, with 15 bases lying between them. The CDR3 loop spans 14 amino acids. The CDR3 bases are TGTGCCAGCAGCCTGACGGGGGCAAACGGGGAGCTGTTTTTT. This translates into CASSLTGANGELFF.

This clonotype was counted between two and nine times. The chain uses TRBV30 and TRBJ1-6, with TRBD1 matching 7 bases. The J segment lost 14 bases and the V segment lost 1 base, leaving 14 bases of the junction unmatched. Germline V gene lookup returns CDR1 GTSNPN and CDR2 SVGIG (reference sequence). The CDR3 extends over 15 amino acids. The CDR3 DNA follows: TGTGCCTGGAGTGAACAGGGGCCTACTCCGATCACCCTCCACTTT. Its translation is CAWSEQGPTPITLHF.

This clonotype appeared a few times. The chain joins TRBV6-1 to TRBJ1-4; maybe TRBD1 (6 bases). This CDR3 spans 14 amino acids. Trimming removed 5 bases at V and 11 bases at J, with 18 bases between. The germline CDR1 and CDR2 sequences are MNHNS and SASEGT. Written as DNA, the CDR3 is TGTGCCAGCAGTCCACAGGGATTTCTAGGGAAACTGTTTTTT. Its protein is CASSPQGFLGKLFF.

The table lists this clonotype with many counts. The V gene is TRBV28, the J gene TRBJ2-2; 8 bases map to TRBD2. Germline CDR1 MDHEN, CDR2 SYDVKM. The V gene end was trimmed by 3 bases and the J gene end by 6 bases; junction bases not matched to a gene: 15. This CDR3 contains 18 residues. The DNA of the CDR3 is TGTGCCAGCAGTTTTGGAGTCCCAGTTAGCGGGGTTTCCGGGGAGCTGTTTTTT. Its protein product is CASSFGVPVSGVSGELFF.